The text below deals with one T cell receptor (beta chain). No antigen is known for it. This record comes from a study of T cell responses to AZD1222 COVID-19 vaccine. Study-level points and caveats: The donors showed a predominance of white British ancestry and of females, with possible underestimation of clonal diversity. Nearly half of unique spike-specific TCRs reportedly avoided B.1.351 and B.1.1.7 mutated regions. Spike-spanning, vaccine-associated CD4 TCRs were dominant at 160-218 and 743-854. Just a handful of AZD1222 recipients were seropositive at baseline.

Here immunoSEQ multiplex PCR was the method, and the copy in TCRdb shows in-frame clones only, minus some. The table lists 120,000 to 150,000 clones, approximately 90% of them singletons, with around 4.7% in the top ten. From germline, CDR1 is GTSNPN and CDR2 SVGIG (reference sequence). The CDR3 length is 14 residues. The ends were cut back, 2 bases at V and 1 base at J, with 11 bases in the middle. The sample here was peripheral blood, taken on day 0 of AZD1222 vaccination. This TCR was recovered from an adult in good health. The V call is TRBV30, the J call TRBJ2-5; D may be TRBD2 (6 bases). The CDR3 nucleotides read TGTGCCTGGAGTATCGGCGGGGCCCAAGAGACCCAGTACTTC. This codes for CAWSIGGAQETQYF.